The subject of this entry is one T cell receptor (beta chain). The antigen is unknown. This specimen comes from a study of cytomegalovirus exposure and HLA in healthy donors. Study summary: Drawn from HLA-typed donors, roughly 87 million unique TCRs were held in an early data release.

Primers included in the PCR were 60 Vbeta and 13 Jbeta primers. The table came from immunoSEQ multiplex PCR; TCRdb's copy has only in-frame clones and leaves some out. The sample holds approximately 190,000 clones; roughly 90% are singletons and the top ten take less than 1.3%. Study findings and constraints: It was likely that a cluster of highly shared sequence variants was a sequencing artifact. A later analysis found most CMV-associated TCR beta chains apparently HLA-restricted. In a later analysis, across HLA loci, associated TCR counts were highest for DRB1, lowest for HLA-C.

Germline loops: CDR1 SGHRS, CDR2 YFSETQ. The CDR3 runs to 18 residues. J lost 1 base, V lost 4 bases, and 10 bases had no gene match. The chain is built from TRBV5-1 and TRBJ2-7; 14 nucleotides align to TRBD2. This clonotype was obtained from a boy aged 2 to 9 in good health and CMV-seronegative. The sample consisted of PBMCs. CDR3 nucleotides: TGCGCCAGCAGCACAGGACTAGCGGGGGGCATACGGTCCTACGAGCAGTACTTC. This encodes CASSTGLAGGIRSYEQYF.